The clone carrying this TCR beta chain was counted a few times. As yet, its antigen is unknown. PCR involved 60 Vbeta and 13 Jbeta primers. Profiling relied on immunoSEQ multiplex PCR, and the TCRdb table lists in-frame clones only, not all of them. The sample includes tens of thousands of clones, about 73% of them seen just once. Germline V gives CDR1 SQVTM, CDR2 ANQGSEA. This CDR3 is 15 amino acids long. J lost 6 bases, V lost 7 bases, and 17 bases had no gene match. This record comes from a study of cytomegalovirus exposure and HLA in healthy donors. About the research overall: Of several hundred genotyped donors, roughly 81% grouped in the Caucasian-associated ancestry cluster.

Regarding the study as a whole: Earlier results showed most TCR beta V segments being productive about 87% or about 30% of the time. As a later analysis showed, several of the most significant clusters appeared to be linked to common viral pathogens. There were a few CMV-associated chains whose specificity for CMV antigens was confirmed in vitro.

The clonotype comes from a woman aged 40-49 years in good health and CMV-seropositive. The chain carries TRBV29-1 and TRBJ1-2; 7 bases line up with TRBD1. Input material: PBMCs. CDR3 sequence (DNA): TGCAGCGCCGCAACCGGTACAGGGACAGCGGATGGCTACACCTTC. Amino acid sequence: CSAATGTGTADGYTF.